Following are 11 T cell receptor beta chains from one sample sequenced in a study of regulatory T cells in long-lasting Graves disease. Time point given: persistent/refractory GD, antithyroid drugs over 5 years with positive TRAb. The TCR library was prepared using RNA isolated from PBMCs. The authors built TCR beta libraries using iRepertoire HTBI primers and Arm-PCR of CDR3 regions. TCRdb itself ran the multiplex PCR reads through MiXCR, one entry per CDR3 protein. The data contain 300,000 to 500,000 distinct CDR3 sequences, less than 25% of them singletons. The sequencing here drew on peripheral blood mononuclear cells (PBMCs), taken when the disease was refractory, from a patient treated with antithyroid drugs. The source is a female donor with Graves disease.

V usage is TRBV7-3 and J usage is TRBJ2-3; 11 bases map to TRBD2. V shed 3 bases and J 2 bases; nucleotides not matched to a gene: 1. Per the germline V gene, CDR1 is SGHTA and CDR2 is FQGTGA. The CDR3 extends over 15 amino acids. CDR3 DNA sequence: TGTGCCAGCAGCTTGACTAGCGGGGTCACAGATACGCAGTATTTT. Translated: CASSLTSGVTDTQYF.

This clonotype came up a few times. V usage is TRBV4-3 and J usage is TRBJ2-7; D not resolved. Germline loops: CDR1 LGHNA, CDR2 YSLEER. V was trimmed by 1 base and J by 2 bases, leaving 9 bases between them. This CDR3 is 14 amino acids long. CDR3 bases: TGCGCCAGCAGCCAAGGTCTCGTCACCTACGAGCAGTACTTC. Residues: CASSQGLVTYEQYF.

V is TRBV7-9 and J is TRBJ2-4, with D uncertain. Germline CDR1 reads SEHNR; CDR2 reads FQNEAQ (reference sequence). The CDR3 runs to 14 residues. Trimming shortened V by 0 bases and J by 7 bases, and 10 bases separated the two germline ends. The chain's CDR3 is CASSLALSPNIQYF. For the CDR3, the DNA is TGTGCCAGCAGCTTAGCGCTGTCCCCTAACATTCAGTACTTC.

The genes are TRBV10-3 and TRBJ2-2; 12 nucleotides match TRBD2. This CDR3 comprises 19 residues. J was trimmed by 0 bases and V by 6 bases; bases with no gene match: 11. Germline-derived CDR1 and CDR2 are ENHRY and SYGVKD. Written as DNA, the CDR3 is TGTGCCATCAGCATACCCGTGACTAGCGGGAGCGCGAACACCGGGGAGCTGTTTTTT. Translating it yields CAISIPVTSGSANTGELFF.

This clonotype appeared many times. The rearrangement joins TRBV12-3 or TRBV12-4 to TRBJ2-5, with 8 bases lining up with TRBD1. J was trimmed by 5 bases and V by 2 bases; bases with no gene match: 10. CDR3 length: 16 residues. In DNA, the CDR3 is TGTGCCAGCAGTTTATTCTCGGGACAGGTGGTGGAGACCCAGTACTTC. Amino acid sequence: CASSLFSGQVVETQYF.

The chain recombines TRBV20-1 with TRBJ2-5; 14 bases are a match to TRBD2. J lost 10 bases, V lost 5 bases, and 9 bases had no gene match. The CDR3 spans 14 residues. Germline CDR1 and CDR2: DFQATT and SNEGSKA (reference sequence). The CDR3 DNA reads TGCAGTGCTCCACCCGGGACTAGCGGGGGCGTCCAGTACTTC. This codes for CSAPPGTSGGVQYF.

This chain joins TRBV12-3 or TRBV12-4 and TRBJ2-3, with a tentative D call TRBD1 (5 bases). Trimming left V 5 bases short and J 0 bases short, with 12 bases between. This CDR3 spans 15 amino acids. CDR3 amino acids: CASSPFGASTDTQYF. The CDR3 DNA is TGTGCCAGCAGTCCATTTGGGGCTAGCACAGATACGCAGTATTTT.

The rearrangement links TRBV29-1 to TRBJ2-5, with 7 nucleotides matching TRBD1. J was trimmed by 7 bases and V by 1 base; bases with no gene match: 12. The CDR3 runs 15 residues. Germline V lookup: CDR1 SQVTM, CDR2 ANQGSEA. For the CDR3, the DNA is TGCAGCGTTGAAGCAACCGGGACAGCACTCGGGACCCAGTACTTC. Its protein product is CSVEATGTALGTQYF.

This clonotype was observed at least ten times. The chain uses TRBV28 and TRBJ2-7; possibly TRBD2 for D (6 bases). This CDR3 has 12 amino acids. Germline values: CDR1 MDHEN, CDR2 SYDVKM. Trimming removed 7 bases at V and 6 bases at J, with 13 bases between. CDR3 residues: CASTERDSEQYF. CDR3 DNA: TGTGCCAGCACTGAAAGGGACTCCGAGCAGTACTTC.

The genes are TRBV10-3 and TRBJ2-5; 7 nucleotides align to TRBD2. V trimming: 5 bases; J trimming: 2 bases; junction bases outside the gene matches: 5. Germline CDR1 is ENHRY and CDR2 is SYGVKD. CDR3 length: 14 amino acids. The CDR3 DNA follows: TGTGCCATCAGTCGCCTAGCGGAGCAAGAGACCCAGTACTTC. It encodes CAISRLAEQETQYF.

With regard to this clonotype: A much more abundant neighbour one base away suggests this may be a read error. The V call is TRBV3-1, the J call TRBJ1-4; D is undetermined. Per the germline V gene, CDR1 is LGHDT and CDR2 is YNNKEL (reference sequence). V lost 6 bases to trimming and J lost 9 bases, with 11 bases between them. The CDR3 covers 12 residues. CDR3 region: CASSPELQKLFF. The CDR3 DNA reads TGTGCCAGCAGTCCAGAGTTGCAAAAACTGTTTTTT.